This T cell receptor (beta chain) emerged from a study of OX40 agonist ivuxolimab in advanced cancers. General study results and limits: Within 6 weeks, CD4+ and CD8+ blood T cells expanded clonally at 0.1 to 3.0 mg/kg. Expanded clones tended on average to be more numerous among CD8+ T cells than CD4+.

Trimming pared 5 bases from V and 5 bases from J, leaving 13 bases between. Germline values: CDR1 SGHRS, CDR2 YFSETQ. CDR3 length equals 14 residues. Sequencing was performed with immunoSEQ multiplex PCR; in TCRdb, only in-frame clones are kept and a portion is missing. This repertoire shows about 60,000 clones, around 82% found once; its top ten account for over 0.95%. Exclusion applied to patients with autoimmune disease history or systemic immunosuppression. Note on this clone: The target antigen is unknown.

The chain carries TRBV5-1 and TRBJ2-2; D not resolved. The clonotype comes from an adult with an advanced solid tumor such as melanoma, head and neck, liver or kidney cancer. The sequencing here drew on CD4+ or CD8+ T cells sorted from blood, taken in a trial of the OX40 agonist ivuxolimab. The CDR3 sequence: CASSADQRTGELFF. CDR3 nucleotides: TGCGCCAGCAGTGCGGACCAAAGGACCGGGGAGCTGTTTTTT.